Following are 19 T cell receptor beta chains from one sample sequenced in a study of blood T cell repertoires in COVID-19. Sequencing was performed with immunoSEQ multiplex PCR; in TCRdb, only in-frame clones are kept and a portion is missing. The sample consists of 60,000 to 75,000 clones, about nine tenths of them appearing once. Sequencing input: peripheral blood. These receptors were obtained from a man aged 30 to 45 with acute or convalescent COVID-19.

The V gene is TRBV19, the J gene TRBJ2-7, with 8 bases lining up with TRBD1. The V segment lost 5 bases and the J segment 0 bases; nucleotides outside the gene matches: 3. CDR1 and CDR2 (germline): LNHDA, SQIVND (reference sequence). The length of the CDR3 is 14 residues. The CDR3 DNA reads TGTGCCAGTAGTCCGGGACAGGACTCCTACGAGCAGTACGTC. Its translation: CASSPGQDSYEQYV.

This clone was found a few times. The gene calls are TRBV5-1 and TRBJ2-5, with 7 bases aligning to TRBD2. With 4 bases clipped from V and 2 bases from J, the junction kept 14 bases outside the gene matches. Germline V lookup: CDR1 SGHRS, CDR2 YFSETQ. The CDR3 sequence is 17 residues long. CDR3 in DNA: TGCGCCAGCAGCCTGTACACGGGGGGAGCTCTACAAGAGACCCAGTACTTC. Protein sequence: CASSLYTGGALQETQYF.

The V gene is TRBV11-2, the J gene TRBJ1-1; the match to TRBD1 covers 12 bases. This CDR3 has 15 residues. Per germline, CDR1 SGHAT and CDR2 FQNNGV. Trimming at V came to 1 base and at J to 11 bases, leaving 8 bases not matched to a gene. CDR3 sequence (DNA): TGTGCCAGCAGCTTAGGGGGACAGGGGGCGCTCAGGGCTTTCTTT. Encoded protein: CASSLGGQGALRAFF. Variable domain in full (rest from reference TRBV11-2 and TRBJ1-1): EAGVAQSPRYKIIEKRQSVAFWCNPISGHATLYWYQQILGQGPKLLIQFQNNGVVDDSQLPKDRFSAERLKGVDSTLKIQPAKLEDSAVYLCASSLGGQGALRAFFGQGTRLTVV.

The V and J genes are TRBV2 and TRBJ1-2, with D unclear. V lost 0 bases and J 0 bases, leaving 14 bases between the germline ends. The CDR3 is 17 amino acids. Germline V CDR1 and CDR2: SNHLY, FYNNEI. CDR3 coding DNA: TGTGCCAGCAGTGAAGCGCTTATGGTCGGGGCTAACTATGGCTACACCTTC. It yields the protein CASSEALMVGANYGYTF.

The sample holds one count of this clone. CDR3 loop: CASSREQGREYGYTF. The CDR3, as DNA: TGTGCCAGCTCACGAGAACAGGGGCGAGAGTATGGCTACACCTTC. The chain employs TRBV18 and TRBJ1-2; TRBD1 aligns across 7 bases. V trimming: 4 bases; J trimming: 5 bases; junction bases outside the gene matches: 10. Germline lookup yields CDR1 KGHSH and CDR2 LQKENI. The CDR3 has 15 amino acids.

J is TRBJ2-3 and V is TRBV6-6; TRBD2 aligns across 13 bases. The CDR3 is 14 amino acids. V lost 8 bases to trimming and J lost 6 bases; unmatched junction nucleotides: 5. The germline CDR1 and CDR2 sequences are MNHNY and SVGAGI (reference sequence). The CDR3 spells CASGGLAGTDTQYF. The CDR3 bases are TGTGCCAGCGGGGGACTAGCGGGAACCGATACGCAGTATTTT.

This clone has only a few counts. V gene TRBV2 combines with J gene TRBJ2-1; 9 bases are shared with TRBD1. Looked up from germline, CDR1 is SNHLY and CDR2 is FYNNEI. The CDR3 runs to 16 residues. The V segment lost 2 bases and the J segment 6 bases; nucleotides outside the gene matches: 8. CDR3 DNA: TGTGCCAGCAGTGAATGGGGACAGGGCCCGGGCAATGAGCAGTTCTTC. It encodes CASSEWGQGPGNEQFF.

This clone was seen a single time. DNA for the CDR3: TGTGCCAGCAGCCAAAACAGGGGGAACACTGAAGCTTTCTTT. Protein sequence: CASSQNRGNTEAFF. The chain joins TRBV11-3 to TRBJ1-1; 7 nucleotides line up with TRBD1. Losses at the gene ends were 5 bases for V and 1 base for J; bases not matched to a gene: 4. Germline V gene lookup returns CDR1 SGHNT and CDR2 YENEEA. This CDR3 is built from 14 residues.

The V call is TRBV7-9, the J call TRBJ1-2, with D possibly matching TRBD1 (5 bases). CDR1 is SEHNR and CDR2 is FQNEAQ in the germline V gene (reference sequence). This CDR3 has 16 amino acids. V lost 3 bases and J lost 3, with 17 bases in between. CDR3 loop: CASSFPGYGGDYGYTF. CDR3 in DNA: TGTGCCAGCAGCTTCCCAGGGTACGGGGGTGACTATGGCTACACCTTC.

V gene TRBV30 combines with J gene TRBJ2-7, with D possibly TRBD2 on 6 matching bases. The CDR3 is 17 amino acids. Trimming removed 1 base at V and 0 bases at J, with 19 bases between. Germline V gene sequence: CDR1 GTSNPN, CDR2 SVGIG (reference sequence). CDR3 sequence (DNA): TGTGCCTGGAGTGCGATATCGGGACTCTCAAGCTCCTACGAGCAGTACTTC. It translates to CAWSAISGLSSSYEQYF.

The chain joins TRBV5-5 to TRBJ2-1, with TRBD1 matching 7 bases. This CDR3 has 15 amino acids. Trimming removed 0 bases from V and 1 base from J; junction bases left unmatched: 1. The germline V gene has CDR1 SGHKS and CDR2 YYEKEE (reference sequence). CDR3 sequence: CASSLVQGSYNEQFF. The CDR3, as DNA: TGTGCCAGCAGCTTGGTACAGGGGTCCTACAATGAGCAGTTCTTC.

The gene calls are TRBV19 and TRBJ1-3; 9 bases are a match to TRBD1. Germline assignment: CDR1 LNHDA and CDR2 SQIVND (reference sequence). After removal of 7 bases from V and 2 bases from J, the junction contained 6 bases not matched to a gene. The CDR3 length is 15 residues. The CDR3 loop is CASKEGQGPGNTIYF. The CDR3 region has the DNA TGTGCCAGTAAGGAAGGACAGGGGCCTGGAAACACCATATATTTT.

This sequence joins TRBV29-1 and TRBJ1-5, with D unclear. Trimming removed 5 bases from V and 2 bases from J, with 13 bases in between. Germline values: CDR1 SQVTM, CDR2 ANQGSEA. The CDR3 runs to 14 residues. CDR3 nucleotide sequence: TGCAGCGTTATCATAGATACAGGCAATCAGCCCCAGCATTTT. Amino acids: CSVIIDTGNQPQHF. Drawing the rest from reference TRBV29-1 and TRBJ1-5, the complete variable domain is SAVISQKPSRDICQRGTSLTIQCQVDSQVTMMFWYRQQPGQSLTLIATANQGSEATYESGFVIDKFPISRPNLTFSTLTVSNMSPEDSSIYLCSVIIDTGNQPQHFGDGTRLSIL.

This clone was recorded once. The chain is built from TRBV30 and TRBJ1-1; no firm D call. In germline, CDR1 is GTSNPN, CDR2 SVGIG (reference sequence). V shed 0 bases and J shed 8 bases, with 10 bases lying between them. CDR3 length: 12 residues. The CDR3 here is CAWSVQLAEAFF. The CDR3 bases are TGTGCCTGGAGTGTACAGTTGGCCGAAGCTTTCTTT. The full variable domain, with the rest looked up from reference TRBV30 and TRBJ1-1, is SQTIHQWPATLVQPVGSPLSLECTVEGTSNPNLYWYRQAAGRGLQLLFYSVGIGQISSEVPQNLSASRPQDRQFILSSKKLLLSDSGFYLCAWSVQLAEAFFGQGTRLTVV.

The rearrangement joins TRBV9 to TRBJ1-2; tentatively, D is TRBD1 (5 bases). CDR1 is SGDLS, CDR2 YYNGEE, per germline. The V gene lost 0 bases and the J gene lost 10 bases, with 19 bases spanning the gap. The CDR3 runs to 15 residues. CDR3 DNA: TGTGCCAGCAGCGTAGAGGGGCTGACAAGGCCAGACTACACCTTC. Protein product: CASSVEGLTRPDYTF.

The gene calls are TRBV30 and TRBJ2-3, with 7 bases fitting TRBD2. V shed 5 bases and J 0 bases; nucleotides not matched to a gene: 8. The CDR3 is 15 amino acids. Germline loops: CDR1 GTSNPN, CDR2 SVGIG (reference sequence). The CDR3 here is CAWGALAESTDTQYF. The CDR3 bases are TGTGCCTGGGGGGCCCTAGCGGAGAGCACAGATACGCAGTATTTT. The full variable domain, with the rest looked up from reference TRBV30 and TRBJ2-3, is SQTIHQWPATLVQPVGSPLSLECTVEGTSNPNLYWYRQAAGRGLQLLFYSVGIGQISSEVPQNLSASRPQDRQFILSSKKLLLSDSGFYLCAWGALAESTDTQYFGPGTRLTVL.

V usage is TRBV2 and J usage is TRBJ2-7; possibly TRBD1 for D (6 bases). The ends were cut back, 6 bases at V and 4 bases at J, with 13 bases in the middle. This CDR3 spans 13 amino acids. CDR1 and CDR2 (germline): SNHLY, FYNNEI. DNA of the CDR3: TGTGCCAGCAGGTCAGGGGCCCTGTACGAGCAGTACGTC. It encodes CASRSGALYEQYV.

This clone was observed a single time. V usage is TRBV10-3 and J usage is TRBJ2-7, with D perhaps matching TRBD2 (6 bases). V was clipped by 0 bases and J by 1 base, with 7 bases between them. The CDR3 extends over 14 amino acids. Germline-derived CDR1 and CDR2 are ENHRY and SYGVKD. The CDR3, as DNA: TGTGCCATCAGTGAGTCGGGACTTTCCTACGAGCAGTACTTC. Translation: CAISESGLSYEQYF.

This chain links TRBV6-1 with TRBJ1-3; D is unclear. The CDR3 is made up of 15 amino acids. V was clipped by 3 bases and J by 1 base, with 10 bases between them. The germline V gene encodes CDR1 MNHNS and CDR2 SASEGT. Here the CDR3 DNA reads TGTGCCAGCAGTGAGAGGCAGCAGTCTGGAAACACCATATATTTT. Translated, it gives CASSERQQSGNTIYF.